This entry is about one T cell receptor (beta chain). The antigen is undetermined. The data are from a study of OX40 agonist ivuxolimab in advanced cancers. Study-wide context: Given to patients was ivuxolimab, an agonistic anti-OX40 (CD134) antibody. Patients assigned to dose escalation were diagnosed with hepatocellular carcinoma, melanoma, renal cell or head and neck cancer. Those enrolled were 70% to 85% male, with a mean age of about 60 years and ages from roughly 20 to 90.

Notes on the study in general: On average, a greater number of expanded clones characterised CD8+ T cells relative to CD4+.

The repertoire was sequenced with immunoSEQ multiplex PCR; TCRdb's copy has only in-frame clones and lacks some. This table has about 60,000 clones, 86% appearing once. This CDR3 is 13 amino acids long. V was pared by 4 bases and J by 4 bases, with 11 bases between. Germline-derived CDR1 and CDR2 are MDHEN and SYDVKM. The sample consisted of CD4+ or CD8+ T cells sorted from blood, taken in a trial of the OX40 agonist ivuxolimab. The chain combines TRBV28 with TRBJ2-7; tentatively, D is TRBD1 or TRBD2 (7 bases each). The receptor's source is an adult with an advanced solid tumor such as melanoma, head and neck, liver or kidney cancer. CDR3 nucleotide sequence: TGTGCCAGCAGTTCAGGGGGAGGGTACGAGCAGTACTTC. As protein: CASSSGGGYEQYF.